The rows below give T cell receptor beta chains drawn from one sample of a study of shared clonotypes between healthy human individuals. TCRdb's copy holds only in-frame clones and misses some; the assay was immunoSEQ multiplex PCR. The repertoire consists of approximately 2.1 million clones, with 80% to 95% occurring once and the leading ten covering 0.35% to 0.5%. The sequenced material came from naive CD4+ T cells from PBMCs. Source of these receptors: a man younger than 35 in good health. Some clones in this sample may be carry-over from other donors' samples. Both conserved end residues are part of each CDR3. A D gene is named only where the DNA matches it firmly. Some rows mark clone size as missing; the rest say once, few, many or name a class of expanded clone.

>TRBV5-1|.|TRBJ2-1|.
TGCGCCAGCAGCCTAGGGGGACGGCAGGTCGATGAGCAGTTCTTC
CASSLGGRQVDEQFF
>TRBV5-4|.|TRBJ2-3|.
TGTGCCAGCAGCTTGTCCCGCAGGGGCACAGATACGCAGTATTTT
CASSLSRRGTDTQYF
>TRBV6-5|.|TRBJ2-3|.
TGTGCCAGCAGTCACGCGGGCCCCACAGATACGCAGTATTTT
CASSHAGPTDTQYF
>TRBV5-6|.|TRBJ1-1|.
TGTGCCAGCAGCGCGGACGCCAAGTTGATCACTGAAGCTTTCTTT
CASSADAKLITEAFF
>TRBV11-2|.|TRBJ1-2|.
TGTGCCAGCAGCTTAAGGAAGGGTTCTAACTATGGCTACACCTTC
CASSLRKGSNYGYTF
>TRBV6-5|.|TRBJ1-2|.
TGTGCCAGCAAGGGACAAAACTATGGCTACACCTTC
CASKGQNYGYTF
>TRBV7-7|.|TRBJ2-3|TRBD2
TGTGCCAGCAGCTTAACTAGCGGGAGGGGAGATACGCAGTATTTT
CASSLTSGRGDTQYF
>TRBV28|.|TRBJ1-3|.
TGTACCTCGGGGGGGGCTGGAAACACCATATATTTT
CTSGGAGNTIYF
>TRBV7-8|.|TRBJ2-3|.
TGTGCCAGCAGCTTCATACGGGACCCCACAGATACGCAGTATTTT
CASSFIRDPTDTQYF
>TRBV28|once|TRBJ2-2|.
TGTGCCAGCGGAAAATATCTTGGTTACACCGGGGAGCTGTTTTTT
CASGKYLGYTGELFF
>TRBV7-2|.|TRBJ2-7|.
TGTGCCAGCAGCTTAGCCCCAAGCGGGCCGCAGTACTTC
CASSLAPSGPQYF
>TRBV11-2|.|TRBJ1-2|TRBD1
TGTGCCAGCAGCGAATGGGACAGGGGGCGAGAGGGCTACACCTTC
CASSEWDRGREGYTF
>TRBV7-3|.|TRBJ2-5|TRBD2
TGTGCCAGCAGCTTAGAACCCGTCTTAGCGGGAGGGCAAGAGACCCAGTACTTC
CASSLEPVLAGGQETQYF
>TRBV5-6|.|TRBJ1-1|.
TGTGCCAGCAGCTTGGAACGGGGGGGCTACACTGAAGCTTTCTTT
CASSLERGGYTEAFF
>TRBV7-3|.|TRBJ1-1|.
TGTGCCAGCAGCTTAATGGCAGGGATGAACACTGAAGCTTTCTTT
CASSLMAGMNTEAFF
>TRBV4-2|.|TRBJ2-7|.
TGTGCCAGCAGCCCCGACCTGGGGGACTTCTTCAACTACGAGCAGTACTTC
CASSPDLGDFFNYEQYF
>TRBV10-3|.|TRBJ1-1|.
TGTGCCATCAGTTCCCGGGGGGGAGGGGACACTGAAGCTTTCTTT
CAISSRGGGDTEAFF
>TRBV9|.|TRBJ2-1|TRBD1
TGTGCCAGCAGCGTCCCGCCACCGGGACAGGGGAGGAATGAGCAGTTCTTC
CASSVPPPGQGRNEQFF
>TRBV30|.|TRBJ1-2|.
TGTGCCTGGAGTACTGACCTTAACTATGGCTACACCTTC
CAWSTDLNYGYTF
>TRBV6-5|once|TRBJ2-1|TRBD2
TGTGCCAGCAGTTGGGGACTAGCGGGAGGGCCCGGTGAGCAGTTCTTC
CASSWGLAGGPGEQFF
>TRBV18|.|TRBJ1-1|.
TGTGCCAGCTCACCCTCCGGCGGACTGAACACTGAAGCTTTCTTT
CASSPSGGLNTEAFF
>TRBV28|.|TRBJ2-7|TRBD2
TGTGCCAGCAGCCCCCTTGGGAGGGCGGACTTCTACGAGCAGTACTTC
CASSPLGRADFYEQYF
>TRBV29-1|.|TRBJ1-1|TRBD1
TGCAGCGTTGAGGGCCAGGGGGGAACTGAAGCTTTCTTT
CSVEGQGGTEAFF
>TRBV4-1|.|TRBJ1-5|.
TGCGCCAGCAGTTCAGCAGGGACGGGAAATCAGCCCCAGCATTTT
CASSSAGTGNQPQHF